This T cell receptor beta chain was sequenced for a study of shared clonotypes between healthy human individuals. TCRdb keeps only in-frame clones here, not all; method: immunoSEQ multiplex PCR. This repertoire shows approximately 340,000 clones, less than 85% found once; its top ten account for 10%. This CDR3 comprises 16 residues. The V gene end was trimmed by 5 bases and the J gene end by 2 bases; junction bases not matched to a gene: 5. The V gene's germline CDR1 is SEHNR and CDR2 FQNEAQ (reference sequence). Sequencing was done on a sample of memory CD4+ T cells sorted from blood. Subset of the sample: CD45RA-negative fraction. The chain is built from TRBV7-9 and TRBJ1-5, with 11 bases that match TRBD1. This TCR derives from a man aged 30-40 years in good health. CDR3: CASSQGTGGGNQPQHF. The DNA for the CDR3 is TGTGCCAGCAGCCAAGGGACAGGGGGAGGCAATCAGCCCCAGCATTTT.